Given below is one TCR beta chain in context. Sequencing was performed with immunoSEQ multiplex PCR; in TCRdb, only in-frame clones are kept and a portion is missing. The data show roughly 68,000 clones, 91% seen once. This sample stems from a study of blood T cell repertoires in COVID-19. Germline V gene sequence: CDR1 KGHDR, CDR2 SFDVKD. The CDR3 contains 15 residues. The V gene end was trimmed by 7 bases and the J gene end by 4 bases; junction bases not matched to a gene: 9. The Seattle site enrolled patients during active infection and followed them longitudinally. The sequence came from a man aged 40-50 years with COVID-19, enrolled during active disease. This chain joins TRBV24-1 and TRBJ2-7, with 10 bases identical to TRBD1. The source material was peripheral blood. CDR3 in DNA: TGTGCCACCAGCGGGGACAGGGGATTGGTTTACGAGCAGTACTTC. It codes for CATSGDRGLVYEQYF.